A selection of T cell receptor beta chains follows, all from one sample in a study of T-cell memory formation after mild COVID-19. TCRdb reprocessed the 5' RACE reads via MiXCR and lists one record per CDR3 protein. The sample consists of approximately 290,000 distinct CDR3 sequences, roughly 19% of them appearing once. Material for sequencing was PBMCs or a T cell subset sorted from them (not recorded which). These receptors originate from a man aged 18 to 29 who had mild COVID-19 (a few samples of this study predate the infection). Cell type and time point are not known. CDR3s include the opening cysteine and the closing phenylalanine or tryptophan. Each record gives: CDR3 protein, CDR3 DNA, J gene, CDR3 length, D gene, clone size, V gene. D genes are given only for firm matches. The size of a clone is reported for some rows only, either as once, few or many, or as a class for expanded clones.

CASSQSGGEETQYF | TGTGCCAGCAGTCAGAGTGGCGGGGAAGAGACCCAGTACTTC | TRBJ2-5 | 14 | . | few | TRBV2
CASSRLAGGLTDTQYF | TGTGCCAGTAGTCGACTAGCGGGGGGCCTCACAGATACGCAGTATTTT | TRBJ2-3 | 16 | TRBD2 | few | TRBV19
CSAPRSGGYNEQFF | TGCAGTGCCCCGAGGAGCGGGGGCTACAATGAGCAGTTCTTC | TRBJ2-1 | 14 | TRBD2 | few | TRBV20-1
CASRQTSGGTYEQYF | TGTGCCAGCAGGCAAACTAGCGGGGGCACCTACGAGCAGTACTTC | TRBJ2-7 | 15 | TRBD2 | . | TRBV6-2/TRBV6-3
CASSYEGQNNQPQHF | TGTGCCAGCAGTTACGAGGGACAGAACAATCAGCCCCAGCATTTT | TRBJ1-5 | 15 | TRBD1 | few | TRBV6-2/TRBV6-3
CASSPGDRRAYEQYF | TGTGCCAGCAGTCCCGGCGACAGGAGGGCCTACGAGCAGTACTTC | TRBJ2-7 | 15 | . | few | TRBV12-3/TRBV12-4
CASSLWEQFF | TGTGCCAGCAGTTTGTGGGAGCAGTTCTTC | TRBJ2-1 | 10 | . | . | TRBV12-3/TRBV12-4
CASSLGGSPLHF | TGTGCCAGCAGCTTAGGGGGTTCACCCCTCCACTTT | TRBJ1-6 | 12 | . | many | TRBV7-2
CAIKAADTQYF | TGTGCCATCAAGGCGGCAGATACGCAGTATTTT | TRBJ2-3 | 11 | . | few | TRBV10-3
CASSQEVLGTSTDTQYF | TGCGCCAGCAGCCAAGAAGTTTTGGGGACAAGCACAGATACGCAGTATTTT | TRBJ2-3 | 17 | . | . | TRBV4-1
CASSLAAGGRTDTQYF | TGTGCCAGCAGCTTAGCAGCGGGGGGCCGGACAGATACGCAGTATTTT | TRBJ2-3 | 16 | TRBD2 | once | TRBV7-9
CASSPMKGYGYTF | TGTGCCAGCAGCCCTATGAAGGGATATGGCTACACCTTC | TRBJ1-2 | 13 | . | few | TRBV7-2
CASRYLAGTEAFF | TGTGCCAGCAGGTATCTGGCAGGCACTGAAGCTTTCTTT | TRBJ1-1 | 13 | . | . | TRBV6-5
CASSLGWATDTQYF | TGCGCCAGCAGCTTGGGGTGGGCCACAGATACGCAGTATTTT | TRBJ2-3 | 14 | . | . | TRBV5-1
CASSSDRGFEAFF | TGTGCCAGTAGTTCCGACAGGGGGTTTGAAGCTTTCTTT | TRBJ1-1 | 13 | TRBD1 | . | TRBV19
CASSLLDHYNEQFF | TGCGCCAGCAGCTTGTTGGACCATTACAATGAGCAGTTCTTC | TRBJ2-1 | 14 | . | . | TRBV5-1
CASRLRSSGGAPGGYNEQFF | TGTGCCAGTAGATTGCGATCTAGCGGGGGGGCCCCCGGCGGGTACAATGAGCAGTTCTTC | TRBJ2-1 | 20 | TRBD2 | few | TRBV19
CASSDSIDTQYF | TGTGCCAGCAGCGACTCGATAGATACGCAGTATTTT | TRBJ2-3 | 12 | . | . | TRBV7-9
CASSLTRDEQFF | TGTGCCAGCAGCTTAACTCGGGATGAGCAGTTCTTC | TRBJ2-1 | 12 | . | . | TRBV11-3
CASSEAVQMNTEAFF | TGTGCCAGCAGTGAAGCGGTGCAGATGAACACTGAAGCTTTCTTT | TRBJ1-1 | 15 | . | . | TRBV2
CASSLLGDEQFF | TGTGCCAGCAGCTTATTGGGCGATGAGCAGTTCTTC | TRBJ2-1 | 12 | . | few | TRBV7-2
CASSPGHSSTDTQYF | TGTGCCAGCAGCCCCGGGCATTCTAGCACAGATACGCAGTATTTT | TRBJ2-3 | 15 | . | . | TRBV7-6
CASSRDRQAAEQFF | TGCGCCAGCAGCCGCGACCGACAGGCGGCTGAGCAGTTCTTC | TRBJ2-1 | 14 | . | . | TRBV4-3
CASSLDHPGGGADEQFF | TGTGCCAGCAGCTTAGACCACCCGGGAGGGGGGGCGGATGAGCAGTTCTTC | TRBJ2-1 | 17 | TRBD2 | . | TRBV11-3
CASSVGTNQPQHF | TGTGCCAGCAGCGTAGGCACGAATCAGCCCCAGCATTTT | TRBJ1-5 | 13 | . | few | TRBV9
CASSILAGPWEQFF | TGTGCCAGCAGCATTCTAGCGGGGCCCTGGGAGCAGTTCTTC | TRBJ2-1 | 14 | TRBD2 | few | TRBV7-2